The source of this TCR beta chain is a study of graft-versus-host responses after intestinal transplantation. Turning to the study itself: Tacrolimus plus steroids were given to all recipients for around three years, preceded by anti-thymocyte globulin induction. Findings of the study overall: Peak circulating GvH clone levels were associated with early post-transplant HvG declines. Allografts of patients with graft-donor T cell macrochimerism showed high graft-versus-host to host-versus-graft clone ratios.

On this clone: The antigen is not known.

Clones were sequenced by immunoSEQ multiplex PCR, and TCRdb holds only the in-frame ones, with some missing. This sample has 70,000 to 95,000 clones, with over 85% found just once. V was pared by 7 bases and J by 4 bases, with 11 bases between. Per the germline V gene, CDR1 is MNHNS and CDR2 is SASEGT. The CDR3 has 13 residues. The rearrangement uses TRBV6-1 and TRBJ1-5; D is unresolved. The receptor was isolated from a human donor who was the organ donor for an intestinal transplant. The sequencing here drew on unstimulated CD8+ T cells sorted from spleen or lymph node cells, taken before transplant. CDR3 loop: CASKSYSNQPQHF. CDR3 DNA: TGTGCCAGCAAGTCCTATTCAAATCAGCCCCAGCATTTT.